A single sample is the source of the 5 T cell receptor beta chains below, sequenced in a study of control samples from healthy donors and cancer patients. Sequenced by immunoSEQ multiplex PCR; TCRdb stores in-frame clones only, minus some. The table includes about 410,000 clones, around 90% detected once. Sequenced input: PBMCs. These receptors all come from a man between 35 and 55 years old with head and neck cancer.

This chain uses TRBV7-2 with TRBJ2-2; D not resolved. The V gene's germline CDR1 is SGHTA and CDR2 FQGNSA. V was trimmed by 5 bases and J by 2 bases, leaving 9 bases between them. The CDR3 sequence is 14 residues long. This CDR3 is CASSLGSNTGELFF. The CDR3 DNA reads TGTGCCAGCAGCCTGGGATCTAACACCGGGGAGCTGTTTTTT.

Here the CDR3 DNA reads TGTGCCAGCAGCCTACGACAGGGAGGCTCTGAAGCTTTCTTT. Its translation: CASSLRQGGSEAFF. V usage is TRBV14 and J usage is TRBJ1-1; 7 bases align to TRBD1. V shed 4 bases and J 6 bases; nucleotides not matched to a gene: 8. In germline, CDR1 is SGHDN, CDR2 FVKESK. This CDR3 has 14 amino acids.

The chain uses TRBV11-2 and TRBJ2-2; D gene unclear. Trimming removed 3 bases at V and 7 bases at J, with 3 bases between. Germline V gene lookup returns CDR1 SGHAT and CDR2 FQNNGV. This CDR3 has 11 residues. CDR3: CASSFGGELFF. The CDR3 region has the DNA TGTGCCAGCAGCTTCGGCGGGGAGCTGTTTTTT.

This chain links TRBV5-1 with TRBJ2-7; TRBD2 matches at 9 bases. The germline V gene has CDR1 SGHRS and CDR2 YFSETQ. This CDR3 region has 15 residues. The V and J ends lost 0 bases and 4 bases, in that order; junction bases with no gene match: 5. The CDR3 is CASSLVAGGLYEQYF. DNA for the CDR3: TGCGCCAGCAGCTTGGTTGCGGGGGGGCTGTACGAGCAGTACTTC.

J is TRBJ2-7 and V is TRBV6-2 or TRBV6-3; D gene ambiguous. Germline V CDR1 and CDR2: MNHEY, SVGEGT. The CDR3 extends over 14 amino acids. The V and J ends lost 6 bases and 5 bases respectively, with 17 bases between them. Here the CDR3 DNA reads TGTGCCAGCAGCTGGGAATGGCCCGTCGACGAGCAGTACTTC. Translating gives CASSWEWPVDEQYF.